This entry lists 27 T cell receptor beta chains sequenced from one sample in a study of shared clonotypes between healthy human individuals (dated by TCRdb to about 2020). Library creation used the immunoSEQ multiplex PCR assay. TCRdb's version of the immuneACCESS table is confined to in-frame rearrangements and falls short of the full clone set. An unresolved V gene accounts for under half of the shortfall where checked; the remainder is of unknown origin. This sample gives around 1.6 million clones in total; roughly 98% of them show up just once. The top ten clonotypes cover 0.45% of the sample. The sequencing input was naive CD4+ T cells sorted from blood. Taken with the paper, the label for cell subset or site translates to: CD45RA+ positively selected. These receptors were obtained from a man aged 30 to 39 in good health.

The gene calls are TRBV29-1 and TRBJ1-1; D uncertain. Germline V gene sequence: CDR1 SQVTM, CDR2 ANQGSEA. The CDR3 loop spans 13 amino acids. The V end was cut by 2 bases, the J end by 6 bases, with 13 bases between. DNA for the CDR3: TGCAGCGTTGAAAGAGGGTCATTCTCTGAAGCTTTCTTT. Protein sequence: CSVERGSFSEAFF.

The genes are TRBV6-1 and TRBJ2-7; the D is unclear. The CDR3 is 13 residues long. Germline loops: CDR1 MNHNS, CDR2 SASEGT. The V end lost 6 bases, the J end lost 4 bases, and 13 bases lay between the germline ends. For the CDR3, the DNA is TGTGCCAGCAGCCCATCGGCGAGGTACGAGCAGTACTTC. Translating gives CASSPSARYEQYF.

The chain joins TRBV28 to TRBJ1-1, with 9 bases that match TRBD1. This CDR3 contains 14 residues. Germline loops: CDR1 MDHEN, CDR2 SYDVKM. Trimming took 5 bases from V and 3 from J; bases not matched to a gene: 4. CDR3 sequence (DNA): TGTGCCAGCAGTCCCGGGACAGGGCACACTGAAGCTTTCTTT. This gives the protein CASSPGTGHTEAFF.

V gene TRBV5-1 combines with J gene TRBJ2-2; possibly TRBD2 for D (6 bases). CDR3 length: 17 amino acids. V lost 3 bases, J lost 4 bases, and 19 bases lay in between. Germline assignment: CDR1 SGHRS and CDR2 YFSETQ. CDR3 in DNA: TGCGCCAGCAGCTCCCAAACCCGGACCGGGGGCACCGGGGAGCTGTTTTTT. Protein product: CASSSQTRTGGTGELFF.

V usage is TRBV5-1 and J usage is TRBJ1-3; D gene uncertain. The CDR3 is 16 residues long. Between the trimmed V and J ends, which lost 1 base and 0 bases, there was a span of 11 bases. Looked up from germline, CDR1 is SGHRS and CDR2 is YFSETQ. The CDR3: CASSLPGGRSGNTIYF. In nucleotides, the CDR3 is TGCGCCAGCAGCTTGCCAGGCGGCCGCTCTGGAAACACCATATATTTT.

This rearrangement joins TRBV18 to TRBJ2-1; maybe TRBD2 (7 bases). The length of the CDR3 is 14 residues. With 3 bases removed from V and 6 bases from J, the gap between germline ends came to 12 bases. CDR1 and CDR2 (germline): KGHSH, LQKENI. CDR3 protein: CASSPLGGLNEQFF. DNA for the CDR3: TGTGCCAGCTCACCTCTCGGGGGGCTCAATGAGCAGTTCTTC.

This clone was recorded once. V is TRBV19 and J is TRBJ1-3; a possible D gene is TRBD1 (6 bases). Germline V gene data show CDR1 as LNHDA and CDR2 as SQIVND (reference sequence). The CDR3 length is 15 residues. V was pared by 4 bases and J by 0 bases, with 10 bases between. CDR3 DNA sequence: TGTGCCAGTAGTACCGACAGGTACTCTGGAAACACCATATATTTT. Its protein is CASSTDRYSGNTIYF. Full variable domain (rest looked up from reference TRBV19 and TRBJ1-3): DGGITQSPKYLFRKEGQNVTLSCEQNLNHDAMYWYRQDPGQGLRLIYYSQIVNDFQKGDIAEGYSVSREKKESFPLTVTSAQKNPTAFYLCASSTDRYSGNTIYFGEGSWLTVV.

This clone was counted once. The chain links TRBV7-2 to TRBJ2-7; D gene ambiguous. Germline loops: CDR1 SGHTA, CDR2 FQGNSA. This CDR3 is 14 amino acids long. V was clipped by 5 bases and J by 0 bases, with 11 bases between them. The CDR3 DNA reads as TGTGCCAGCAGCCCAGGACCGGACTCCTACGAGCAGTACTTC. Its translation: CASSPGPDSYEQYF.

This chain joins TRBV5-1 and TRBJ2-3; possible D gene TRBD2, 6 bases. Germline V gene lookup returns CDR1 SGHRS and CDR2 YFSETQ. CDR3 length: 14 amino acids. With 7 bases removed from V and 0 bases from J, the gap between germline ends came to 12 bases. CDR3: CASLEGASTDTQYF. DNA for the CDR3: TGCGCCAGCTTGGAGGGAGCTAGCACAGATACGCAGTATTTT.

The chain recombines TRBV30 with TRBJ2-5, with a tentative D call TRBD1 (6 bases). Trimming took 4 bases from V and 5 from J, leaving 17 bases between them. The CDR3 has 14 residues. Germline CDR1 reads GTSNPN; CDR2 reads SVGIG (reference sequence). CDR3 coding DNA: TGTGCCTGGATCCCCCACAGGGAATGGGAGACCCAGTACTTC. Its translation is CAWIPHREWETQYF.

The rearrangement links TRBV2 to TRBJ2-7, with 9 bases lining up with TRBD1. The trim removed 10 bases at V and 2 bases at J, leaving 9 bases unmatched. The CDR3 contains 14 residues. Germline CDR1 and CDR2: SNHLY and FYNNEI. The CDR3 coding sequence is TGTGCCACCAGCCCGGGACAGGGAACCTACGAGCAGTACTTC. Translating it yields CATSPGQGTYEQYF.

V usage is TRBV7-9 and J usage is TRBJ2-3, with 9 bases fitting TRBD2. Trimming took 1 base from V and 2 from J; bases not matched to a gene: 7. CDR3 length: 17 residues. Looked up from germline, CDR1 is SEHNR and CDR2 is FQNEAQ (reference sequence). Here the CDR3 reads CASSLGELAGTTDTQYF. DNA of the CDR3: TGTGCCAGCAGCTTAGGGGAGCTAGCGGGAACCACAGATACGCAGTATTTT.

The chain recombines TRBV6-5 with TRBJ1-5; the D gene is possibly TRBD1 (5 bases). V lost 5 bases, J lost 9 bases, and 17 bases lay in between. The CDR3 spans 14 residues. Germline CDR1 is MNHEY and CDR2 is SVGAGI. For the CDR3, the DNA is TGTGCCAGCAGTAGAGACAGTTTTTGGGGGCCCCAGCATTTT. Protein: CASSRDSFWGPQHF.

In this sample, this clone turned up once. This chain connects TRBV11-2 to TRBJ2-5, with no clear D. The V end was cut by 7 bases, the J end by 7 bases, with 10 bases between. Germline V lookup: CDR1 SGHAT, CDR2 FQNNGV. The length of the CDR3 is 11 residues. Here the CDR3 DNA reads TGTGCCAGCACCCTTTCGGGGACCCAGTACTTC. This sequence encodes CASTLSGTQYF.

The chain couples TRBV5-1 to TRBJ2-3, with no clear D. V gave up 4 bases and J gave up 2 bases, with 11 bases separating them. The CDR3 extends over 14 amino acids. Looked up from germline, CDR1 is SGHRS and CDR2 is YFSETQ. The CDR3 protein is CASSHDRTTDTQYF. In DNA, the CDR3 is TGCGCCAGCAGCCATGATCGCACCACAGATACGCAGTATTTT.

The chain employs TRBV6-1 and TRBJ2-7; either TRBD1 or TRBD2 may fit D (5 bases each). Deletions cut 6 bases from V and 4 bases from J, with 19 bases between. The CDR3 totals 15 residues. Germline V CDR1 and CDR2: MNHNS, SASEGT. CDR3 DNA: TGTGCCAGCAGCACCTCCGGGGCAAGGGCGTACGAGCAGTACTTC. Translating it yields CASSTSGARAYEQYF.

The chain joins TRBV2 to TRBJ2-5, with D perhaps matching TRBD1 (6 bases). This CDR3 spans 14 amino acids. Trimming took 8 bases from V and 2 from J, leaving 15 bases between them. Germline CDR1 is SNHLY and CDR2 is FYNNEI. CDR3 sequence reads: CASGGDRSQETQYF. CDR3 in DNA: TGTGCCAGCGGCGGTGACAGGAGTCAAGAGACCCAGTACTTC.

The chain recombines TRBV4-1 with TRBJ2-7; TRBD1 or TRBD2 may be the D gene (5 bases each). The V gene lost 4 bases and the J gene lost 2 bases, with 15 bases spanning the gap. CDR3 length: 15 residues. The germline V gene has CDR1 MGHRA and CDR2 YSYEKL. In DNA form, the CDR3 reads TGCGCCAGCAGCCCCCTGGCAGGGAGAACCTACGAGCAGTACTTC. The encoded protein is CASSPLAGRTYEQYF.

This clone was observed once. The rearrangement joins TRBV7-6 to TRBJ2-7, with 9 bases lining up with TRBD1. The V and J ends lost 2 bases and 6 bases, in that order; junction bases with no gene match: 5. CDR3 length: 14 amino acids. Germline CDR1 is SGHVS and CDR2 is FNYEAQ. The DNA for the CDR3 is TGTGCCAGCAGCTTAAGCCGGACAGGGGCCGAGCAGTACTTC. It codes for CASSLSRTGAEQYF.

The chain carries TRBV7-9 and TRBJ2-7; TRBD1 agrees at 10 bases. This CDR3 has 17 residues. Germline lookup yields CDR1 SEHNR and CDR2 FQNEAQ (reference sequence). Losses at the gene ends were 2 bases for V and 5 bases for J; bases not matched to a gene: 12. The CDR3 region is CASSLSRQGATINEQYF. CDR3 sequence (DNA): TGTGCCAGCAGCTTATCCCGACAGGGGGCTACGATTAACGAGCAGTACTTC.

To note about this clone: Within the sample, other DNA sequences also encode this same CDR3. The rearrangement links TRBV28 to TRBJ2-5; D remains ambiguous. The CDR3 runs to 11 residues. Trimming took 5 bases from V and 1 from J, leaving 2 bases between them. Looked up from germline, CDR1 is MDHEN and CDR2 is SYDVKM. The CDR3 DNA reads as TGTGCCAGCAGTACCCAAGAGACCCAGTACTTC. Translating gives CASSTQETQYF. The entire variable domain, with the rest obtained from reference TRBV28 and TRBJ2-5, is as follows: DVKVTQSSRYLVKRTGEKVFLECVQDMDHENMFWYRQDPGLGLRLIYFSYDVKMKEKGDIPEGYSVSREKKERFSLILESASTNQTSMYLCASSTQETQYFGPGTRLLVL.

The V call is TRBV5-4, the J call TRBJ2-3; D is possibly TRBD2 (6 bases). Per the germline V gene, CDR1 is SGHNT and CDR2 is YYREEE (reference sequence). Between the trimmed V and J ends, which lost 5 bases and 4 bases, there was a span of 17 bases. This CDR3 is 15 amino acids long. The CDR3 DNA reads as TGTGCCAGCAGGTCCGGGACTTCAGTGCCAGATACGCAGTATTTT. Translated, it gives CASRSGTSVPDTQYF.

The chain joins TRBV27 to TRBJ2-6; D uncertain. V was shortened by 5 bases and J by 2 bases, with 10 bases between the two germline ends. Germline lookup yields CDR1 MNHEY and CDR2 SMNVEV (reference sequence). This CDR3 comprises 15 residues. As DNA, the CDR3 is TGTGCCAGCAGTCTATACCTCCCTGGGGCCAACGTCCTGACTTTC. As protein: CASSLYLPGANVLTF.

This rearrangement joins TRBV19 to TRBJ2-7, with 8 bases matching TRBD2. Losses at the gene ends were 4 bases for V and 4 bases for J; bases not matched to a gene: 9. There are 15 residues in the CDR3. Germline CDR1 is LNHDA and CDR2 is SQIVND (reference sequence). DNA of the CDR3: TGTGCCAGTAGTAACAGACTAGCGACAACTTACGAGCAGTACTTC. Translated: CASSNRLATTYEQYF.

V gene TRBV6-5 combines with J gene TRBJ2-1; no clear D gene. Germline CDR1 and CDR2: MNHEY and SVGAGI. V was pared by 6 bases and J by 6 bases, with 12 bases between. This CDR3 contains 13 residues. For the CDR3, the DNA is TGTGCCAGCAGGTTGACGGGCGGCAATGAGCAGTTCTTC. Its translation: CASRLTGGNEQFF.

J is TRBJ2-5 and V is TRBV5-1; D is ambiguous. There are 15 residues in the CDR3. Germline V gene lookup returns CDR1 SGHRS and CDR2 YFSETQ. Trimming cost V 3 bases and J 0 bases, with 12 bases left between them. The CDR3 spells CASSSTRTYQETQYF. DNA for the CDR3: TGCGCCAGCAGCTCCACCAGGACGTACCAAGAGACCCAGTACTTC.

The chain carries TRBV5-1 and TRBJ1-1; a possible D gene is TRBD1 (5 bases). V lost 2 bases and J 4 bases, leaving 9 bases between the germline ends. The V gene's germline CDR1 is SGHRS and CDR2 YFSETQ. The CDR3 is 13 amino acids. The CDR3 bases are TGCGCCAGCAGCTTTGAGGGGATCACTGAAGCTTTCTTT. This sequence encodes CASSFEGITEAFF.